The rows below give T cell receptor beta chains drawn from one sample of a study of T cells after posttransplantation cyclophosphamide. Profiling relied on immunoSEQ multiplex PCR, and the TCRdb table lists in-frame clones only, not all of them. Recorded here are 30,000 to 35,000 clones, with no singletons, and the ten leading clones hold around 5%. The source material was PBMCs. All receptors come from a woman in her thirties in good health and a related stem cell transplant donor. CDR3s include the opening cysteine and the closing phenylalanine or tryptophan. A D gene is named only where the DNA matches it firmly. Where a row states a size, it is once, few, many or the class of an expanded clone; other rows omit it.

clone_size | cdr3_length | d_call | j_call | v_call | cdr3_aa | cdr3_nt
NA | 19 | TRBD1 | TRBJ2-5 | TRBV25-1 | CASSPRVETGYPYSETQYF | TGTGCCAGCAGTCCCCGCGTGGAGACAGGGTATCCCTATTCGGAGACCCAGTACTTC
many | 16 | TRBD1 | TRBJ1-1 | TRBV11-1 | CASSYGGRGSNTEAFF | TGTGCCAGCAGCTATGGCGGCAGGGGGTCGAACACTGAAGCTTTCTTT
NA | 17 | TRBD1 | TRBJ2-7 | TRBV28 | CASSPGQGNRLGYEQYF | TGTGCCAGCAGTCCTGGACAGGGGAATAGACTGGGCTACGAGCAGTACTTC
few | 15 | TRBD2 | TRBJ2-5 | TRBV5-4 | CASSSRRLAEETQYF | TGTGCCAGCAGCTCCCGACGACTAGCGGAAGAGACCCAGTACTTC
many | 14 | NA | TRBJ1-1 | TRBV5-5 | CASSLLAVNTEAFF | TGTGCCAGCAGCTTGTTGGCAGTGAACACTGAAGCTTTCTTT
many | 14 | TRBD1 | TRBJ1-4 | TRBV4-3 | CASSSDRGFGKLFF | TGCGCCAGCAGTTCAGACAGGGGGTTCGGAAAACTGTTTTTT
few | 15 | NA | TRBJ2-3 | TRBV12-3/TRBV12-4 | CASSLAGGQGDTQYF | TGTGCCAGCAGTTTAGCGGGGGGGCAGGGAGATACGCAGTATTTT
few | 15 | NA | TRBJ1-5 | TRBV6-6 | CARGTGNTINQPQHF | TGTGCCAGGGGAACAGGGAATACTATCAATCAGCCCCAGCATTTT
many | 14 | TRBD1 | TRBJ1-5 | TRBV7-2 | CASSPDRANQPQHF | TGTGCCAGCAGCCCAGACAGGGCCAATCAGCCCCAGCATTTT
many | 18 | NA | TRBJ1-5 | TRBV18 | CASSPVEIGAYSNQPQHF | TGTGCCAGCTCACCAGTGGAAATAGGGGCGTATAGCAATCAGCCCCAGCATTTT